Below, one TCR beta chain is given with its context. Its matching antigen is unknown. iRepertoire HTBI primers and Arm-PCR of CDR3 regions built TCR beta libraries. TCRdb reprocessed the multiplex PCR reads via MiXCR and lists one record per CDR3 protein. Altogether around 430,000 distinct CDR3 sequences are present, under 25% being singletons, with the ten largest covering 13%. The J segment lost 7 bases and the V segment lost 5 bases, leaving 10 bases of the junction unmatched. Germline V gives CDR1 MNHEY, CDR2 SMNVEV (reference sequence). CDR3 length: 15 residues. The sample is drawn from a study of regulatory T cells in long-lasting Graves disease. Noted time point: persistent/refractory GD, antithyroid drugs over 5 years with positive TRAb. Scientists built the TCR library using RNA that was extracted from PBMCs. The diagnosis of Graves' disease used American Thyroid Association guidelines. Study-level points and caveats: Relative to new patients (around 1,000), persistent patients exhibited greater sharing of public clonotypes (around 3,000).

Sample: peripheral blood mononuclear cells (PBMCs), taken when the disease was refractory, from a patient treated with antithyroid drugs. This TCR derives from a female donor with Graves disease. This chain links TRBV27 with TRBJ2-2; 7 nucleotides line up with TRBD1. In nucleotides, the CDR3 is TGTGCCAGCAGTGACAGGGTAGCTGTCGTCGGGGAGCTGTTTTTT. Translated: CASSDRVAVVGELFF.